This T cell receptor (beta chain) originates from a study of blood T cell repertoires in COVID-19. Looking at the study overall: Italy, Spain and the United States were the sources of the convalescent and acute COVID-19 samples.

J lost 7 bases, V lost 2 bases, and 11 bases had no gene match. CDR3 length equals 16 residues. CDR1 KGHSH and CDR2 LQKENI come from the germline V gene. In the source study's methods: Reference gene primer amplification yielded estimated nucleated cell counts. Profiled with immunoSEQ multiplex PCR; TCRdb holds only in-frame clones, not every one. V and J calls and clone size are as listed in that table; D and trimming were resolved from the DNA. Here the sample spans fewer than 350,000 clones, around 86% being singletons. This receptor was taken from a woman in her fifties or sixties with active or convalescent COVID-19. The source material was peripheral blood. The V gene is TRBV18, the J gene TRBJ1-2; 9 bases agree with TRBD1. CDR3 coding DNA: TGTGCCAGCTCACCAGGACAGGGGTCCGTCTCTCTTGGCTACACCTTC. It yields the protein CASSPGQGSVSLGYTF.